Listed below are T cell receptor beta chains from one sample, sequenced in a study of blood T cell repertoires in COVID-19. Data came from immunoSEQ multiplex PCR; TCRdb stores just in-frame clones and leaves some out. The sample consists of roughly 67,000 clones, about four fifths of them appearing once. The sample consisted of peripheral blood. The origin of the receptors is a woman between 50 and 59 years old with active or convalescent COVID-19. The CDR3 runs from the conserved cysteine through the conserved F or W. A D gene is named only where the DNA matches it firmly. Clone size is stated in some rows and not others, as once, few, many or a class when expanded.

V: TRBV1
J: TRBJ2-5
D: -
size: -
CDR3: CTSIKRRRPETQYF
DNA: TGCACCAGCATAAAAAGGAGACGGCCAGAGACCCAGTACTTC

V: TRBV5-8
J: TRBJ2-2
D: -
size: -
CDR3: CASSLGPVRWELFF
DNA: TGTGCCAGCAGCTTGGGCCCCGTACGGTGGGAGCTGTTTTTT

V: TRBV19
J: TRBJ2-7
D: TRBD1
size: -
CDR3: CASSIRQGLGEQYF
DNA: TGTGCCAGTAGTATTCGACAGGGCCTGGGGGAGCAGTACTTC

V: TRBV2
J: TRBJ2-2
D: -
size: -
CDR3: CASSRQAYTGELFF
DNA: TGTGCCAGCAGTCGACAGGCCTACACCGGGGAGCTGTTTTTT

V: TRBV5-4
J: TRBJ2-1
D: TRBD2
size: -
CDR3: CASSSPLAGEGTYNEQFF
DNA: TGTGCCAGCAGCTCGCCTCTAGCGGGAGAGGGGACCTACAATGAGCAGTTCTTC

V: TRBV15
J: TRBJ1-1
D: -
size: -
CDR3: CATSRDSRGGEAFF
DNA: TGTGCCACCAGCAGAGATTCCCGAGGGGGAGAAGCTTTCTTT

V: TRBV5-4
J: TRBJ1-2
D: -
size: few
CDR3: CASGRDYGYTF
DNA: TGTGCCAGCGGGAGGGACTATGGCTACACCTTC

V: TRBV19
J: TRBJ2-3
D: TRBD2
size: -
CDR3: CASSSSGIPSDTQYF
DNA: TGTGCCAGTAGTAGTAGCGGGATTCCCTCAGATACGCAGTATTTT

V: TRBV11-3
J: TRBJ2-5
D: TRBD2
size: once
CDR3: CASSSRSLPAGGPETQYF
DNA: TGTGCCAGCAGCTCGCGGTCCCTCCCGGCGGGAGGGCCCGAGACCCAGTACTTC

V: TRBV28
J: TRBJ2-1
D: TRBD1
size: -
CDR3: CASSATGGRSEQFF
DNA: TGTGCCAGCAGTGCGACAGGGGGTCGGAGTGAGCAGTTCTTC

V: TRBV6-2/TRBV6-3
J: TRBJ2-7
D: -
size: -
CDR3: CASSPQGYDGQYF
DNA: TGTGCCAGCAGTCCACAGGGTTACGACGGGCAGTACTTC

V: TRBV4-2
J: TRBJ1-2
D: -
size: -
CDR3: CASSQGSGQFYGYTF
DNA: TGTGCCAGCAGCCAAGGGTCCGGACAGTTCTATGGCTACACCTTC